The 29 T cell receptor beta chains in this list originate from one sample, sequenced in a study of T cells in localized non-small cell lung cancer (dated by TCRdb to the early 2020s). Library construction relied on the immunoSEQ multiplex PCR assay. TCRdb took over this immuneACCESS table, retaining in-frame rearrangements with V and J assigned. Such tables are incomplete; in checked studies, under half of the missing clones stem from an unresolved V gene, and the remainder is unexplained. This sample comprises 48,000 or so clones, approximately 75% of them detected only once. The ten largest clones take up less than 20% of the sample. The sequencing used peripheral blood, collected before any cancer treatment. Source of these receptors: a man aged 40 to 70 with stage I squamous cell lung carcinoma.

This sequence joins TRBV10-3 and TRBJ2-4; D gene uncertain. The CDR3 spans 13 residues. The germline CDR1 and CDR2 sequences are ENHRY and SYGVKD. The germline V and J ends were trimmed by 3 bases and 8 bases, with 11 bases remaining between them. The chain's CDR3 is CAISEAGGDIQYF. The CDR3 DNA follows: TGTGCCATCAGTGAAGCTGGTGGGGACATTCAGTACTTC.

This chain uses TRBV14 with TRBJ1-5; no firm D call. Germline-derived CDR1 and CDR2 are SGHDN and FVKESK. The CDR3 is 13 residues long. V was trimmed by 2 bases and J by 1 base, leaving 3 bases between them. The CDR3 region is CASSQISNQPQHF. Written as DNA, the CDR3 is TGTGCCAGCAGCCAAATCAGCAATCAGCCCCAGCATTTT.

Here the CDR3 DNA reads TGTGCCAGCAATTTCGGGACTACATACTACAATGAGCAGTTCTTC. Its translation: CASNFGTTYYNEQFF. The chain recombines TRBV2 with TRBJ2-1; 7 bases align to TRBD2. This CDR3 is 15 amino acids long. Germline CDR1 reads SNHLY; CDR2 reads FYNNEI. The V segment lost 7 bases and the J segment 3 bases; nucleotides outside the gene matches: 9.

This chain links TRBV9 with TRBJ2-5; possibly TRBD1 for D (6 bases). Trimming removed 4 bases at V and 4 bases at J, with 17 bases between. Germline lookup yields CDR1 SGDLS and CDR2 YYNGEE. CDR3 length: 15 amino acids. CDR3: CASSPQTGGAETQYF. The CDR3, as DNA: TGTGCCAGCAGCCCACAGACAGGAGGAGCAGAGACCCAGTACTTC. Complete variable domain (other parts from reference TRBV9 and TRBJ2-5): DSGVTQTPKHLITATGQRVTLRCSPRSGDLSVYWYQQSLDQGLQFLIQYYNGEERAKGNILERFSAQQFPDLHSELNLSSLELGDSALYFCASSPQTGGAETQYFGPGTRLLVL.

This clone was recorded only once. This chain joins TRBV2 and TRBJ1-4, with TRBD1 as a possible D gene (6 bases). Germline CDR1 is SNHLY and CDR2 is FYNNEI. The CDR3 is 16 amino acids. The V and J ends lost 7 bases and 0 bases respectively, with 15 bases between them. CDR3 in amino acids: CASTRDTGATNEKLFF. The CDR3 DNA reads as TGTGCCAGCACCAGGGACACCGGGGCAACTAATGAAAAACTGTTTTTT.

The CDR3 DNA reads as TGTGCCAGCAAGACAGGATCTGAGCCCCAGCATTTT. Its protein product is CASKTGSEPQHF. The genes are TRBV28 and TRBJ1-5, with D possibly matching TRBD1 (6 bases). The CDR3 length is 12 residues. Germline-derived CDR1 and CDR2 are MDHEN and SYDVKM. V shed 7 bases and J shed 8 bases, with 12 bases lying between them. The variable domain in full, with the rest retrieved from reference TRBV28 and TRBJ1-5, is DVKVTQSSRYLVKRTGEKVFLECVQDMDHENMFWYRQDPGLGLRLIYFSYDVKMKEKGDIPEGYSVSREKKERFSLILESASTNQTSMYLCASKTGSEPQHFGDGTRLSIL.

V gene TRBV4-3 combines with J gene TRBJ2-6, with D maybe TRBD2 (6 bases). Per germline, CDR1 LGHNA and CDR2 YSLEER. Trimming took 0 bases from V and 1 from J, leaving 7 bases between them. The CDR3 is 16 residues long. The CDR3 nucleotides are TGCGCCAGCAGCCAAGAGGGAGGTTCTGGGGCCAACGTCCTGACTTTC. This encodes CASSQEGGSGANVLTF.

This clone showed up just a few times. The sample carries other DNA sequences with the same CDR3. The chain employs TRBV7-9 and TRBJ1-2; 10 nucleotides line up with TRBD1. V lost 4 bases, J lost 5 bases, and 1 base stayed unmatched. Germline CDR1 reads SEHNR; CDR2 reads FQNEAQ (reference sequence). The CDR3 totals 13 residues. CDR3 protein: CASSSGQGYGYTF. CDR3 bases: TGTGCCAGCAGCTCGGGACAGGGGTATGGCTACACCTTC.

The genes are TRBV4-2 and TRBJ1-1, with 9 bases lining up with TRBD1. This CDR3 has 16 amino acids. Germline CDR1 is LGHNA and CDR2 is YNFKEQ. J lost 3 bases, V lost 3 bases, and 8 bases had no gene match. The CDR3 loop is CASSQSTGGRYTEAFF. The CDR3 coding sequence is TGTGCCAGCAGCCAGAGCACAGGGGGCCGGTACACTGAAGCTTTCTTT.

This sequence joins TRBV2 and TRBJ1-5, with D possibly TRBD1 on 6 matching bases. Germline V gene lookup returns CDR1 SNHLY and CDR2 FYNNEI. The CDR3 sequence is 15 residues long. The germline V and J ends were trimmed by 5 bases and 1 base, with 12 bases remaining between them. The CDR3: CASSSQGGSNQPQHF. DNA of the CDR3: TGTGCCAGCAGTTCACAGGGAGGGAGCAATCAGCCCCAGCATTTT.

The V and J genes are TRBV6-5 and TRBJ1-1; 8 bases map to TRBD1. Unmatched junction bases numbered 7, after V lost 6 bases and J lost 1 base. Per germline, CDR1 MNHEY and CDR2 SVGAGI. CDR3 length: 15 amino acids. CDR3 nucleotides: TGTGCCAGCAGACCCTCCGGGACAGGGAACACTGAAGCTTTCTTT. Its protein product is CASRPSGTGNTEAFF.

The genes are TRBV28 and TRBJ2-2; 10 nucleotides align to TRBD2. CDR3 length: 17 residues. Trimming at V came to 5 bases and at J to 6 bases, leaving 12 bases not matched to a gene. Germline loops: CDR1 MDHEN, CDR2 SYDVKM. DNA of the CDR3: TGTGCCAGCAGTAGCGCCGCTAGCGGGGGTACGGCCGGGGAGCTGTTTTTT. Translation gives CASSSAASGGTAGELFF.

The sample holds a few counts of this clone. CDR3 residues: CASSLILGTHTF. CDR3 DNA: TGTGCCAGCAGCTTAATACTGGGGACCCACACCTTC. This chain connects TRBV7-2 to TRBJ1-2; D may be TRBD1 (5 bases). Germline V gene data show CDR1 as SGHTA and CDR2 as FQGNSA. The CDR3 consists of 12 residues. Trimming removed 2 bases at V and 12 bases at J, with 13 bases between.

The CDR3 loop reads CASSYGQGSEQYF. In DNA, the CDR3 is TGTGCCAGCAGTTACGGGCAGGGTTCCGAGCAGTACTTC. The chain is built from TRBV6-6 and TRBJ2-7, with D possibly matching TRBD1 (5 bases). Germline CDR1 reads MNHNY; CDR2 reads SVGAGI (reference sequence). This CDR3 has 13 amino acids. V shed 2 bases and J shed 6 bases, with 11 bases lying between them.

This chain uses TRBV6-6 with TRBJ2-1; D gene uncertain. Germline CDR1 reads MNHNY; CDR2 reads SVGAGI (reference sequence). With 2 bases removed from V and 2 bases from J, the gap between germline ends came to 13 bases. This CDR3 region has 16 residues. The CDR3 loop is CASSYGLTNPYNEQFF. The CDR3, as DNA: TGTGCCAGCAGTTACGGATTAACAAACCCCTACAATGAGCAGTTCTTC.

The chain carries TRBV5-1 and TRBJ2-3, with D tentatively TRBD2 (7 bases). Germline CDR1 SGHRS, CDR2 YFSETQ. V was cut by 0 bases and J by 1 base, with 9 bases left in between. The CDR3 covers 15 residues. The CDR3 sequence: CASSLGGGGTDTQYF. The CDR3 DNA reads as TGCGCCAGCAGCTTGGGCGGGGGCGGCACAGATACGCAGTATTTT.

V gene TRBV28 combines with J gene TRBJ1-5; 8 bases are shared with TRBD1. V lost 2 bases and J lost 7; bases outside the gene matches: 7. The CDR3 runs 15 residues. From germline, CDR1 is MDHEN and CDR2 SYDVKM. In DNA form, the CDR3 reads TGTGCCAGCAGTTTAGCGACAGGGGAGGACCAGCCCCAGCATTTT. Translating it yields CASSLATGEDQPQHF. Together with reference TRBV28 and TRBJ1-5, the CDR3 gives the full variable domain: DVKVTQSSRYLVKRTGEKVFLECVQDMDHENMFWYRQDPGLGLRLIYFSYDVKMKEKGDIPEGYSVSREKKERFSLILESASTNQTSMYLCASSLATGEDQPQHFGDGTRLSIL.

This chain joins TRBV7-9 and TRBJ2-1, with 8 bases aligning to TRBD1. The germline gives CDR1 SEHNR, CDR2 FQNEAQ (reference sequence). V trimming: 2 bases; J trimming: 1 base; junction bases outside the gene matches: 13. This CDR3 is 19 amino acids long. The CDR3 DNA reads TGTGCCAGCAGCTTATTCCGGACAGGGAGAAATTGGTCCTACAATGAGCAGTTCTTC. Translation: CASSLFRTGRNWSYNEQFF.

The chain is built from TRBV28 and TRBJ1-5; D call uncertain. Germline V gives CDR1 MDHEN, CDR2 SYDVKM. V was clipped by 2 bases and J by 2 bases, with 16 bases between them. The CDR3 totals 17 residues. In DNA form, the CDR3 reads TGTGCCAGCAGTTTAAGGCTTTCTGCACGTGGCAATCAGCCCCAGCATTTT. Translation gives CASSLRLSARGNQPQHF.

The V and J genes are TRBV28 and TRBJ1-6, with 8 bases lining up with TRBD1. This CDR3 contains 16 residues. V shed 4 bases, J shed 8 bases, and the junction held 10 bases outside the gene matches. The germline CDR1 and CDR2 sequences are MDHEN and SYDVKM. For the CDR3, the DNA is TGTGCCAGCAGTTCAAGTCTGACAGGGGCCCATTCACCCCTCCACTTT. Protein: CASSSSLTGAHSPLHF.

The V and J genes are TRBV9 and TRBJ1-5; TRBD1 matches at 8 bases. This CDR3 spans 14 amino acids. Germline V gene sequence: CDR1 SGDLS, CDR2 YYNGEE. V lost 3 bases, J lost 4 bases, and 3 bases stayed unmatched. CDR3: CASSAGTGNQPQHF. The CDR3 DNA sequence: TGTGCCAGCAGCGCCGGGACAGGTAATCAGCCCCAGCATTTT.

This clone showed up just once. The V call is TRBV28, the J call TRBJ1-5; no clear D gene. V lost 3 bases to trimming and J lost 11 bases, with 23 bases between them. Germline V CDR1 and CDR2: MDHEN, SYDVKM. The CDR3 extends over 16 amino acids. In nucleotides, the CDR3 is TGTGCCAGCAGTTTCAGTTTAGGCCAGTCTGTGTTGACCCAGCATTTT. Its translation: CASSFSLGQSVLTQHF.

Here the CDR3 DNA reads TGTGCCAGCAGCCAAGATCGGGCGTTGTGGGGTGACGAGCAGTACTTC. It codes for CASSQDRALWGDEQYF. The V call is TRBV14, the J call TRBJ2-7; D not certain. The CDR3 contains 16 residues. CDR1 SGHDN and CDR2 FVKESK come from the germline V gene. Trimming shortened V by 0 bases and J by 5 bases, and 17 bases separated the two germline ends.

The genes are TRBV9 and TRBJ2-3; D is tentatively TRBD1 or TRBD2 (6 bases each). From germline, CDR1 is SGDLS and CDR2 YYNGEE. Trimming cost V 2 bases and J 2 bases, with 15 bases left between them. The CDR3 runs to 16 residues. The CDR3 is CASSVRSGATTDTQYF. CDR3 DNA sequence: TGTGCCAGCAGCGTCCGATCGGGGGCGACCACAGATACGCAGTATTTT.

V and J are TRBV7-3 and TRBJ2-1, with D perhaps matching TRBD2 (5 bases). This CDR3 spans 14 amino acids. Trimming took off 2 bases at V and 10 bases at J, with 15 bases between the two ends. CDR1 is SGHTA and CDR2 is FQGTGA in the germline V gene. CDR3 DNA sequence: TGTGCCAGCAGCTTAGGGCCCGCCCGGGAAGAGCAGTTCTTC. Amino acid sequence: CASSLGPAREEQFF. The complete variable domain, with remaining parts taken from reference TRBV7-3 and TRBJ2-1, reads GAGVSQTPSNKVTEKGKYVELRCDPISGHTALYWYRQSLGQGPEFLIYFQGTGAADDSGLPNDRFFAVRPEGSVSTLKIQRTERGDSAVYLCASSLGPAREEQFFGPGTRLTVL.

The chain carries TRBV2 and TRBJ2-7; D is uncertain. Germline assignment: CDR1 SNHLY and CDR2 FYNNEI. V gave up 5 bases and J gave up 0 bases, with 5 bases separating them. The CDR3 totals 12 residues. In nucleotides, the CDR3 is TGTGCCAGCAGTCCGAGCTCCTACGAGCAGTACTTC. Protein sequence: CASSPSSYEQYF.

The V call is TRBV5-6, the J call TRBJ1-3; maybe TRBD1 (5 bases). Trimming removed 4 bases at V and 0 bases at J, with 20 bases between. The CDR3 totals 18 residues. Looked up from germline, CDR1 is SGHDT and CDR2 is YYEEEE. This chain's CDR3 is CASSPLAGGLFSGNTIYF. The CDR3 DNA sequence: TGTGCCAGCAGCCCCCTGGCGGGGGGATTATTCTCTGGAAACACCATATATTTT.

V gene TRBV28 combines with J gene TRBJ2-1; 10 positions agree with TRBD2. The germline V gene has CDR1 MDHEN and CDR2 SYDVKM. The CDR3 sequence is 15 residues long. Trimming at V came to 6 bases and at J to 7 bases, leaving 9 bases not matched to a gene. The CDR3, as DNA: TGTGCCAGCAGGCCCAAGCGGGGGGGCCCGAATGAGCAGTTCTTC. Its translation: CASRPKRGGPNEQFF. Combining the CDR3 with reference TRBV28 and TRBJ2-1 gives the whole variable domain DVKVTQSSRYLVKRTGEKVFLECVQDMDHENMFWYRQDPGLGLRLIYFSYDVKMKEKGDIPEGYSVSREKKERFSLILESASTNQTSMYLCASRPKRGGPNEQFFGPGTRLTVL.

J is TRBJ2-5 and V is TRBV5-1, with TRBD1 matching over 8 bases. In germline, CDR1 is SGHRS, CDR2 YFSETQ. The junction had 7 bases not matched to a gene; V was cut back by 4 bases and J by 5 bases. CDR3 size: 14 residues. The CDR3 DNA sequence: TGCGCCAGCAGCCCGCAGGGGGCGGGTGAGACCCAGTACTTC. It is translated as CASSPQGAGETQYF.